Sequencing of this TCR beta chain was carried out in a study of metastatic and nonmetastatic thyroid tumors. V shed 7 bases, J shed 7 bases, and the junction held 13 bases outside the gene matches. The V gene's germline CDR1 is SGHAT and CDR2 FQNNGV. The CDR3 extends over 16 amino acids. In the original analysis: For papillary thyroid cancer, a distant-metastasis classifier was constructed from CDR3 differences observed across clinicopathological groups. Using MiXCR, TCRdb reanalyzed the PCR reads. The authors' filters were not applied to this entry. The sample lists about 20,000 clones, about 15% occurring once. Ahead of thyroid surgery, no patient had received treatment of any kind.

The gene calls are TRBV11-2 and TRBJ2-3; TRBD2 matches 11 bases. The source material was blood. The clonotype originates from a female donor with papillary thyroid cancer or a benign thyroid nodule (not recorded which). Some clones in this sample may be carry-over from other donors' samples. CDR3 protein: CASILQLAGGTYTQYF. Written as DNA, the CDR3 is TGTGCCAGCATCTTGCAATTAGCGGGAGGGACATATACGCAGTATTTT.